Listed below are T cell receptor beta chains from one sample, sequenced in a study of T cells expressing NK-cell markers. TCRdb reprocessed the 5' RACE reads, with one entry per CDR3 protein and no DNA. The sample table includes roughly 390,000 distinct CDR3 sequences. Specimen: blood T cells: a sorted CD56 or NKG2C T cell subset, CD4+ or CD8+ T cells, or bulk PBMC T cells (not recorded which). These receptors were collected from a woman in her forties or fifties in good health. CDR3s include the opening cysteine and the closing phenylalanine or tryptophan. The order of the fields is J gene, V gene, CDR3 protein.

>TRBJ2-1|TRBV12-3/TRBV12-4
CASSLGLLSGSLDEQFF
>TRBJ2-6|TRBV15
CATRRLAGSGANVLTF
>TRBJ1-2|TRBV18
CASSTLEAAGYGYTF
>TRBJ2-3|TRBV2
CARQTGLERYF
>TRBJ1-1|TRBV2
CASSPIDEAFF
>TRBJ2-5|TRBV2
CASSEARASSKYF
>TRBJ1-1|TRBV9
CASSVVTNTEAFF
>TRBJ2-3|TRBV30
CAWSVDLRADTQYF
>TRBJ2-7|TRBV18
CASSMYDGRASEQYF
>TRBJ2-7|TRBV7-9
CASSKQGTKYEQYF